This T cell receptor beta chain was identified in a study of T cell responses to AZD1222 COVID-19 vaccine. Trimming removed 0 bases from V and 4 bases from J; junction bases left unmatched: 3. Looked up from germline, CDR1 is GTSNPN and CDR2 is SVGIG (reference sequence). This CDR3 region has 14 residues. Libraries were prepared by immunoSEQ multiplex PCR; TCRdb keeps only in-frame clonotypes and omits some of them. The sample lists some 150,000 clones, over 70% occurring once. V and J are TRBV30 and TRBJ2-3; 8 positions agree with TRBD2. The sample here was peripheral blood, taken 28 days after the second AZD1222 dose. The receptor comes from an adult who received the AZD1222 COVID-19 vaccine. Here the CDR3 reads CAWSVSGGADTQYF. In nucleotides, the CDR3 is TGTGCCTGGAGTGTTTCGGGAGGGGCAGATACGCAGTATTTT.